The rows below give T cell receptor beta chains drawn from one sample of a study of blood T cell repertoires in COVID-19. Generated by immunoSEQ multiplex PCR, the TCRdb table keeps only in-frame clones and is missing some. The sample holds over 600,000 clones, approximately 90% seen once. Sequenced sample: peripheral blood. These receptors were obtained from a woman between 18 and 29 years old with acute or convalescent COVID-19. Both conserved end residues are part of each CDR3. Each record gives: D gene, clone size, J gene, V gene, CDR3 DNA, CDR3 protein. The D gene is left open where the match is weak. Size is omitted from some rows. Given values are once, few, many or a class for expanded clones.

D gene: .; clone size: .; J gene: TRBJ1-5; V gene: TRBV7-2; CDR3 DNA: TGTGCCAGCAGCTCTACAGGCCGCAATCAGCCCCAGCATTTT; CDR3 protein: CASSSTGRNQPQHF
D gene: .; clone size: .; J gene: TRBJ1-1; V gene: TRBV6-2/TRBV6-3; CDR3 DNA: TGTGCCAGCAGTTACTCCCAAGAGAGCTTACTGAACACTGAAGCTTTCTTT; CDR3 protein: CASSYSQESLLNTEAFF
D gene: .; clone size: once; J gene: TRBJ1-2; V gene: TRBV4-2; CDR3 DNA: TGTGCCAGCAGCCAAGATGATCCCAGGGTTCGTAACGGCTACACCTTC; CDR3 protein: CASSQDDPRVRNGYTF
D gene: TRBD1; clone size: .; J gene: TRBJ1-3; V gene: TRBV19; CDR3 DNA: TGTGCCAGTAGTATGGGACAGCGCTACTCTGGAAACACCATATATTTT; CDR3 protein: CASSMGQRYSGNTIYF
D gene: TRBD1; clone size: .; J gene: TRBJ1-2; V gene: TRBV5-1; CDR3 DNA: TGCGCCAGCAGCTTATCGGACAGGGATGGCTACACCTTC; CDR3 protein: CASSLSDRDGYTF
D gene: .; clone size: .; J gene: TRBJ1-1; V gene: TRBV29-1; CDR3 DNA: TGCAGCGTTGAAGCACTGGACACTGAAGCTTTCTTT; CDR3 protein: CSVEALDTEAFF
D gene: .; clone size: .; J gene: TRBJ2-4; V gene: TRBV6-5; CDR3 DNA: TGTGCCAGCAGTCGGGGGGCGAGGGACATTCAGTACTTC; CDR3 protein: CASSRGARDIQYF
D gene: .; clone size: .; J gene: TRBJ1-2; V gene: TRBV10-3; CDR3 DNA: TGTGCCATCAATAACGGCGGCTATGGCTACACCTTC; CDR3 protein: CAINNGGYGYTF
D gene: TRBD1; clone size: few; J gene: TRBJ2-7; V gene: TRBV5-6; CDR3 DNA: TGTGCCAGCAGCTTGGTACAGGGGGTTCGGGAGCAGTACTTC; CDR3 protein: CASSLVQGVREQYF
D gene: .; clone size: .; J gene: TRBJ1-1; V gene: TRBV12-3/TRBV12-4; CDR3 DNA: TGTGCCAGCAGCCGTGACAGGAACACTGAAGCTTTCTTT; CDR3 protein: CASSRDRNTEAFF
D gene: TRBD1; clone size: .; J gene: TRBJ2-2; V gene: TRBV24-1; CDR3 DNA: TGTGCCACCAGTGATCTACGACAGGGTTTGACCGGGGAGCTGTTTTTT; CDR3 protein: CATSDLRQGLTGELFF
D gene: TRBD1; clone size: .; J gene: TRBJ1-4; V gene: TRBV29-1; CDR3 DNA: TGCAGCGTGAGGACAGGATCAAATGAAAAACTGTTTTTT; CDR3 protein: CSVRTGSNEKLFF
D gene: TRBD1; clone size: .; J gene: TRBJ1-6; V gene: TRBV6-6; CDR3 DNA: TGTGCCAGCAGACCGGGACAGGGGGATTCACCCCTCCACTTT; CDR3 protein: CASRPGQGDSPLHF
D gene: .; clone size: .; J gene: TRBJ1-1; V gene: TRBV7-8; CDR3 DNA: TGTGCCAGCAGCTTAGTTCGGAACACTGAAGCTTTCTTT; CDR3 protein: CASSLVRNTEAFF
D gene: TRBD1; clone size: .; J gene: TRBJ1-2; V gene: TRBV29-1; CDR3 DNA: TGCAGCACCGACAGGGGTTTGGGCGGCTACACCTTC; CDR3 protein: CSTDRGLGGYTF
D gene: .; clone size: .; J gene: TRBJ1-2; V gene: TRBV13; CDR3 DNA: TGTGCCAGCAGCTTAGGAAGGAGGGTCGATGGCTACACCTTC; CDR3 protein: CASSLGRRVDGYTF
D gene: TRBD2; clone size: .; J gene: TRBJ2-3; V gene: TRBV4-3; CDR3 DNA: TGCGCCAGCAGCCACCTAGCGGGGGGGCCTGATACGCAGTATTTT; CDR3 protein: CASSHLAGGPDTQYF
D gene: .; clone size: .; J gene: TRBJ1-5; V gene: TRBV6-5; CDR3 DNA: TGTGCCAGCAGTTCGGGTAACGCTCAGCTCCAGCATTTT; CDR3 protein: CASSSGNAQLQHF
D gene: .; clone size: few; J gene: TRBJ1-5; V gene: TRBV11-2; CDR3 DNA: TGTGCCAGCCCAGCGGGAGGGTTAGGCAATCAGCCCCAGCATTTT; CDR3 protein: CASPAGGLGNQPQHF
D gene: .; clone size: .; J gene: TRBJ1-1; V gene: TRBV6-5; CDR3 DNA: TGTGCCAGCACCGGGGGCACTGAAGCTTTCTTT; CDR3 protein: CASTGGTEAFF
D gene: TRBD1; clone size: .; J gene: TRBJ2-3; V gene: TRBV7-9; CDR3 DNA: TGTGCCAGCAGCTTAGTAATGACAGGGAACGAAGATACGCAGTATTTT; CDR3 protein: CASSLVMTGNEDTQYF
D gene: .; clone size: .; J gene: TRBJ2-2; V gene: TRBV18; CDR3 DNA: TGTGCCAGCTCTCCCGCCTTACAAACGAACACCGGGGAGCTGTTTTTT; CDR3 protein: CASSPALQTNTGELFF
D gene: TRBD1; clone size: .; J gene: TRBJ1-4; V gene: TRBV27; CDR3 DNA: TGTGCCAGCAGTTTACAGGGGGCGCCGGCTAATGAAAAACTGTTTTTT; CDR3 protein: CASSLQGAPANEKLFF
D gene: TRBD1; clone size: few; J gene: TRBJ2-7; V gene: TRBV7-6; CDR3 DNA: TGTGCCAGCAGCTGGAAGGACAGGGCCTACGAGCAGTACTTC; CDR3 protein: CASSWKDRAYEQYF
D gene: .; clone size: .; J gene: TRBJ1-1; V gene: TRBV29-1; CDR3 DNA: TGCAGCGTTGGTCATATAGGGGAGGACACTGAAGCTTTCTTT; CDR3 protein: CSVGHIGEDTEAFF